The 10 T cell receptor beta chains listed next were all sequenced from one sample in a study of vaccination effects on CD4 cells after COVID-19. These receptors have no identified antigens. Only in-frame clones appear in the TCRdb table, and some are missing; sequencing was by immunoSEQ multiplex PCR. The sample shows tens of thousands of clones, 68% of them seen only once. Expansion with viral peptide pools was applied to antigen-specific CD4+ T cells by the ViraFEST assay prior to sequencing. Upon completion of more than 9 days in culture, CD4+ T cells were isolated. Vaccinated recipients, who were negative for nucleocapsid antibodies, had no history of SARS-CoV-2 infection. The sequencing here drew on CD4+ T cells from PBMCs cultured with HCoV-NL63 spike peptides, taken before COVID-19 vaccination. The receptors come from a human donor who received a COVID-19 vaccine.

This chain connects TRBV5-4 to TRBJ1-1; D remains unclear. Trimming shortened V by 5 bases and J by 2 bases, and 4 bases separated the two germline ends. Germline CDR1 SGHNT, CDR2 YYREEE (reference sequence). This CDR3 is 11 amino acids long. DNA for the CDR3: TGTGCCAGCAGATTAAACACTGAAGCTTTCTTT. Translated, it gives CASRLNTEAFF. Filled out from reference TRBV5-4 and TRBJ1-1, the complete variable domain reads ETGVTQSPTHLIKTRGQQVTLRCSSQSGHNTVSWYQQALGQGPQFIFQYYREEENGRGNFPPRFSGLQFPNYSSELNVNALELDDSALYLCASRLNTEAFFGQGTRLTVV.

V gene TRBV14 combines with J gene TRBJ1-6; 10 nucleotides line up with TRBD1. The CDR3 has 15 amino acids. Germline trimming cut 5 bases from V and 9 bases from J; bases unmatched to any gene: 7. Germline CDR1 and CDR2: SGHDN and FVKESK. CDR3 amino acids: CASSFRTGGSSPLHF. In nucleotides, the CDR3 is TGTGCCAGCAGCTTCCGGACAGGGGGTTCTTCACCCCTCCACTTT.

V gene TRBV6-5 combines with J gene TRBJ2-1, with a tentative D call TRBD1 (6 bases). Germline V lookup: CDR1 MNHEY, CDR2 SVGAGI. The CDR3 extends over 13 amino acids. V lost 7 bases to trimming and J lost 4 bases, with 11 bases between them. Written as DNA, the CDR3 is TGTGCCAGCATCTGGGACATTTACAATGAGCAGTTCTTC. This codes for CASIWDIYNEQFF.

The chain combines TRBV29-1 with TRBJ1-5; D is unclear. V was trimmed by 4 bases and J by 7 bases, leaving 11 bases between them. Germline V lookup: CDR1 SQVTM, CDR2 ANQGSEA. The CDR3 consists of 12 residues. The DNA for the CDR3 is TGCAGCGTTGGTAATGAGTTACAGCCCCAGCATTTT. Protein sequence: CSVGNELQPQHF. The full variable domain, with the rest looked up from reference TRBV29-1 and TRBJ1-5, is SAVISQKPSRDICQRGTSLTIQCQVDSQVTMMFWYRQQPGQSLTLIATANQGSEATYESGFVIDKFPISRPNLTFSTLTVSNMSPEDSSIYLCSVGNELQPQHFGDGTRLSIL.

This chain joins TRBV6-5 and TRBJ1-5; D possibly corresponds to TRBD1 (5 bases). The CDR3 is made up of 14 amino acids. V lost 2 bases to trimming and J lost 3 bases, with 8 bases between them. Germline assignment: CDR1 MNHEY and CDR2 SVGAGI. The CDR3 DNA reads as TGTGCCAGCAGTTACAGGGGCTTCAATCAGCCCCAGCATTTT. Encoded protein: CASSYRGFNQPQHF.

This clone was picked up one time. Here the CDR3 DNA reads TGCGCCAGCAGCCAAGAGGGCATTCTAGCGGATAGCTCCTACAATGAGCAGTTCTTC. As protein: CASSQEGILADSSYNEQFF. V is TRBV4-1 and J is TRBJ2-1, with 7 bases aligning to TRBD2. V trimming: 0 bases; J trimming: 0 bases; junction bases outside the gene matches: 11. Looked up from germline, CDR1 is MGHRA and CDR2 is YSYEKL. CDR3 size: 19 residues.

This chain uses TRBV6-5 with TRBJ2-5; D may be TRBD1 (6 bases). The length of the CDR3 is 14 residues. From germline, CDR1 is MNHEY and CDR2 SVGAGI. Between the trimmed V and J ends, which lost 8 bases and 4 bases, there was a span of 17 bases. This CDR3 is CASGRDTVLETQYF. The CDR3 DNA is TGTGCCAGCGGTCGGGACACGGTTCTAGAGACCCAGTACTTC.

The J gene is TRBJ2-2, the V gene TRBV3-1 (or the pseudogene TRBV3-2); D call uncertain. CDR1 LGHDT and CDR2 YNNKEL come from the germline V gene (reference sequence). The CDR3 covers 12 residues. Trimming stripped 5 bases from V and 7 bases from J, with 8 bases between. The CDR3 region is CASSFQYGELFF. The CDR3 DNA reads TGTGCCAGCAGCTTTCAGTACGGGGAGCTGTTTTTT.

CDR3 residues: CASSASGSTDTQYF. CDR3 in DNA: TGTGCCAGCAGTGCTAGCGGGAGCACAGATACGCAGTATTTT. V gene TRBV6-4 combines with J gene TRBJ2-3; 8 nucleotides align to TRBD2. Germline V gene data show CDR1 as MRHNA and CDR2 as SNTAGT. V lost 4 bases to trimming and J lost 0 bases; unmatched junction nucleotides: 0. The CDR3 contains 14 residues.

J is TRBJ2-7 and V is TRBV11-2, with TRBD1 matching 7 bases. V dropped 5 bases and J dropped 0; count of bases not matched to a gene: 7. Germline V CDR1 and CDR2: SGHAT, FQNNGV. CDR3 length: 15 amino acids. CDR3 in amino acids: CASSLNRDSSYEQYF. DNA of the CDR3: TGTGCCAGCAGCCTAAACCGGGACAGCTCCTACGAGCAGTACTTC.